The 25 T cell receptor beta chains listed next were all sequenced from one sample in a study of ipilimumab plus nivolumab after autologous stem cell transplantation. Clones were sequenced by immunoSEQ multiplex PCR, and TCRdb holds only the in-frame ones, with some missing. The repertoire holds 43,000 or so clones, with about 88% as singletons. The sample consisted of PBMCs, taken in a trial of ipilimumab plus nivolumab as post-transplant consolidation. The receptor source for this set is a male donor with multiple myeloma.

This clone was seen only once. The chain joins TRBV5-6 to TRBJ1-1, with D unresolved. The CDR3 runs to 18 residues. Trimming removed 1 base at V and 5 bases at J, with 24 bases between. Germline V CDR1 and CDR2: SGHDT, YYEEEE. The CDR3 DNA follows: TGTGCCAGCAGCTTGTTCATTTCAAGGCTACACCGACGGACTGAAGCTTTCTTT. Translated, it gives CASSLFISRLHRRTEAFF.

The chain couples TRBV19 to TRBJ1-2; 8 bases are a match to TRBD1. J lost 8 bases, V lost 4 bases, and 15 bases had no gene match. CDR1 and CDR2 from the germline V gene are LNHDA and SQIVND (reference sequence). The CDR3 contains 16 residues. The CDR3: CASSTSGQEAGWGYTF. The CDR3 nucleotides read TGTGCCAGTAGTACATCGGGACAGGAGGCCGGTTGGGGCTACACCTTC.

The J gene is TRBJ2-7, the V gene TRBV18; weak D call: TRBD2 (5 bases). The CDR3 is made up of 15 amino acids. V dropped 5 bases and J dropped 4 bases, with 18 bases sitting between them. CDR1 and CDR2 (germline): KGHSH, LQKENI. Here the CDR3 reads CASSAHKLVIYEQYF. In DNA, the CDR3 is TGTGCCAGCTCAGCCCATAAACTAGTTATATACGAGCAGTACTTC.

The V gene is TRBV7-6, the J gene TRBJ2-5; 9 bases are a match to TRBD2. There are 21 residues in the CDR3. J gave up 7 bases and V 2 bases, and 26 bases lay outside the gene matches. The germline V gene encodes CDR1 SGHVS and CDR2 FNYEAQ. The CDR3 DNA follows: TGTGCCAGCAGCTTATTAGGGCCTACTAGGAGCGGGAGGCCCCCCTTTGGGACCCAGTACTTC. It specifies CASSLLGPTRSGRPPFGTQYF.

The chain combines TRBV6-1 with TRBJ2-7; D is unclear. Trimming pared 8 bases from V and 2 bases from J, leaving 19 bases between. The CDR3 spans 15 residues. Germline V gene lookup returns CDR1 MNHNS and CDR2 SASEGT. The CDR3 DNA reads as TGTGCCAGCCGTTCAGCGTCGATCTCGGCCTACGAGCAGTACTTC. This sequence encodes CASRSASISAYEQYF.

The CDR3 DNA sequence: TGTGCCAGCAGCCACATAGCGGGGGGGGTTGATACGCAGTATTTT. This encodes CASSHIAGGVDTQYF. The V call is TRBV7-2, the J call TRBJ2-3; 11 positions match TRBD2. The CDR3 is 15 amino acids. The V gene end was trimmed by 5 bases and the J gene end by 6 bases; junction bases not matched to a gene: 7. CDR1 SGHTA and CDR2 FQGNSA come from the germline V gene. Combining the CDR3 with reference TRBV7-2 and TRBJ2-3 gives the whole variable domain GAGVSQSPSNKVTEKGKDVELRCDPISGHTALYWYRQSLGQGLEFLIYFQGNSAPDKSGLPSDRFSAERTGGSVSTLTIQRTQQEDSAVYLCASSHIAGGVDTQYFGPGTRLTVL.

This clone appeared once. The chain joins TRBV6-1 to TRBJ2-7, with D unclear. V lost 2 bases, J lost 2 bases, and 1 base lay in between. Germline V CDR1 and CDR2: MNHNS, SASEGT. The CDR3 loop spans 11 amino acids. The CDR3 sequence is CASSEPYEQYF. The CDR3 nucleotides read TGTGCCAGCAGTGAACCCTACGAGCAGTACTTC.

This clone was seen only a few times. The chain combines TRBV10-2 with TRBJ2-5; a possible D gene is TRBD1 (6 bases). The CDR3 spans 14 residues. CDR1 and CDR2 (germline): WSHSY, SAAADI. V lost 6 bases and J 2 bases, leaving 13 bases between the germline ends. The CDR3 reads CASSPGERQETQYF. CDR3 nucleotide sequence: TGCGCCAGCAGCCCAGGGGAGCGGCAAGAGACCCAGTACTTC.

The CDR3 region has the DNA TGTGCCAGCAGTTTATTGGGGACAACAGAGACCCAGTACTTC. This codes for CASSLLGTTETQYF. The chain combines TRBV27 with TRBJ2-5; D may be TRBD1 (6 bases). Germline CDR1 MNHEY, CDR2 SMNVEV (reference sequence). V lost 1 base, J lost 4 bases, and 10 bases lay in between. The length of the CDR3 is 14 residues.

V and J are TRBV6-6 and TRBJ1-1; no reliable D call. Germline V gene data show CDR1 as MNHNY and CDR2 as SVGAGI (reference sequence). V was pared by 4 bases and J by 5 bases, with 14 bases between. This CDR3 has 14 residues. CDR3 region: CASSLQTVPTEAFF. The CDR3 DNA follows: TGTGCCAGCAGTTTACAGACGGTACCGACTGAAGCTTTCTTT.

The V call is TRBV4-2, the J call TRBJ2-7; tentatively, D is TRBD1 (6 bases). The germline V and J ends were trimmed by 4 bases and 1 base, with 8 bases remaining between them. The CDR3 runs 13 residues. CDR1 and CDR2 from the germline V gene are LGHNA and YNFKEQ. The CDR3 reads CASSRDTSYEQYF. The CDR3 DNA sequence: TGTGCCAGCAGCCGGGACACATCCTACGAGCAGTACTTC.

This chain joins TRBV6-5 and TRBJ1-1; D not resolved. Trimming took 7 bases from V and 7 from J, leaving 7 bases between them. Germline-derived CDR1 and CDR2 are MNHEY and SVGAGI. This CDR3 is 10 amino acids long. The CDR3 here is CASKRYEAFF. DNA for the CDR3: TGTGCCAGCAAGCGATATGAAGCTTTCTTT.

The gene calls are TRBV6-1 and TRBJ1-5; 7 bases align to TRBD1. The ends lost 2 bases at V and 4 bases at J; junction bases unmatched: 8. Per germline, CDR1 MNHNS and CDR2 SASEGT. The CDR3 is made up of 16 amino acids. The CDR3 sequence: CASSERDSGNNQPQHF. The CDR3, as DNA: TGTGCCAGCAGTGAACGGGACAGCGGCAATAATCAGCCCCAGCATTTT.

This chain uses TRBV5-1 with TRBJ2-3, with D tentatively TRBD1 (5 bases). Trimming pared 1 base from V and 0 bases from J, leaving 9 bases between. CDR3 length equals 15 residues. The germline V gene encodes CDR1 SGHRS and CDR2 YFSETQ. The CDR3: CASSLSTDSTDTQYF. CDR3 nucleotides: TGCGCCAGCAGCTTGTCGACAGATAGCACAGATACGCAGTATTTT.

The chain is built from TRBV29-1 and TRBJ2-3; D is uncertain. The CDR3 is made up of 12 amino acids. CDR1 is SQVTM, CDR2 ANQGSEA, per germline. The V and J ends lost 6 bases and 0 bases respectively, with 7 bases between them. Written as DNA, the CDR3 is TGCAGCGTATGGAGTAGCACAGATACGCAGTATTTT. Translation: CSVWSSTDTQYF.

The chain has TRBV19 and TRBJ1-2, with D possibly TRBD1 on 5 matching bases. This CDR3 spans 16 amino acids. Germline V gene lookup returns CDR1 LNHDA and CDR2 SQIVND (reference sequence). V was cut by 0 bases and J by 4 bases, with 15 bases left in between. CDR3 sequence reads: CASSIDRAPRGYGYTF. Here the CDR3 DNA reads TGTGCCAGTAGTATAGATCGTGCGCCAAGGGGCTATGGCTACACCTTC.

This rearrangement joins TRBV7-9 to TRBJ1-1; a weak D match, TRBD1 (6 bases). Germline values: CDR1 SEHNR, CDR2 FQNEAQ (reference sequence). With 4 bases removed from V and 0 bases from J, the gap between germline ends came to 9 bases. This CDR3 comprises 14 residues. CDR3 nucleotides: TGTGCCAGCAGCTCCCGGACAGTGAACACTGAAGCTTTCTTT. The encoded protein is CASSSRTVNTEAFF.

The V call is TRBV29-1, the J call TRBJ2-3; D gene ambiguous. Germline V CDR1 and CDR2: SQVTM, ANQGSEA. The CDR3 totals 14 residues. V shed 4 bases and J shed 1 base, with 12 bases lying between them. CDR3 loop: CSVVGASGTDTQYF. DNA for the CDR3: TGCAGCGTTGTTGGAGCTTCGGGCACAGATACGCAGTATTTT.

This chain links TRBV6-5 with TRBJ1-2; no reliable D call. This CDR3 contains 14 residues. The V end was cut by 0 bases, the J end by 4 bases, with 9 bases between. The germline V gene has CDR1 MNHEY and CDR2 SVGAGI. This chain's CDR3 is CASSYSRTAYGYTF. The CDR3 coding sequence is TGTGCCAGCAGTTACTCGCGGACGGCCTATGGCTACACCTTC.

V is TRBV28 and J is TRBJ1-4, with 7 bases aligning to TRBD1. Germline-derived CDR1 and CDR2 are MDHEN and SYDVKM. The V gene end was trimmed by 5 bases and the J gene end by 8 bases; junction bases not matched to a gene: 8. The CDR3 extends over 14 amino acids. The CDR3 sequence: CASSLRQGREKLFF. CDR3 in DNA: TGTGCCAGCAGTCTTCGACAGGGACGCGAAAAACTGTTTTTT.

The genes are TRBV7-9 and TRBJ2-3; D is undetermined. The CDR3 consists of 14 residues. Germline loops: CDR1 SEHNR, CDR2 FQNEAQ (reference sequence). V was clipped by 11 bases and J by 1 base, with 16 bases between them. The CDR3 DNA reads TGTGCCTTTGGACCAACCATTGGCACAGATACGCAGTATTTT. It yields the protein CAFGPTIGTDTQYF.

The gene calls are TRBV2 and TRBJ2-5; D is ambiguous. Germline CDR1 and CDR2: SNHLY and FYNNEI. Trimming took off 3 bases at V and 1 base at J, with 0 bases between the two ends. The CDR3 totals 11 residues. The CDR3 DNA is TGTGCCAGCAGTGACCAAGAGACCCAGTACTTC. Protein product: CASSDQETQYF.

The chain recombines TRBV30 with TRBJ2-5, with D possibly TRBD2 on 5 matching bases. The CDR3 runs to 15 residues. With 0 bases removed from V and 7 bases from J, the gap between germline ends came to 18 bases. CDR1 and CDR2 (germline): GTSNPN, SVGIG (reference sequence). CDR3 residues: CAWSVQSQAGRTQYF. The CDR3 coding sequence is TGTGCCTGGAGTGTACAAAGCCAGGCGGGCCGGACCCAGTACTTC.

J is TRBJ2-1 and V is TRBV7-9; D uncertain. This CDR3 is built from 17 residues. Germline lookup yields CDR1 SEHNR and CDR2 FQNEAQ (reference sequence). V lost 4 bases to trimming and J lost 8 bases, with 24 bases between them. The CDR3 DNA sequence: TGTGCCAGCAGCTGGCCCCGTAGGGCCCCCCTGGTCCATGAGCAGTTCTTC. It encodes CASSWPRRAPLVHEQFF.

The V and J genes are TRBV27 and TRBJ2-7; D assignment may be TRBD1 or TRBD2 (5 bases each). The ends were cut back, 3 bases at V and 6 bases at J, with 9 bases in the middle. Germline V gene lookup returns CDR1 MNHEY and CDR2 SMNVEV (reference sequence). The CDR3 contains 12 residues. Written as DNA, the CDR3 is TGTGCCAGCAGTTTGACAGAGGGCGAGCAGTACTTC. It translates to CASSLTEGEQYF.